The entry below gives a single T cell receptor (beta chain) sequence along with its context. Its cognate antigen is unknown. Germline V gives CDR1 LNHNV, CDR2 YYDKDF (reference sequence). Unmatched junction bases numbered 2, after V lost 1 base and J lost 12 bases. This CDR3 has 13 amino acids. Clinical symptoms, serum thyroxine, TRAb, thyroid ultrasound and orbital computed tomography determined diagnosis. This record belongs to a study of Graves' ophthalmopathy and Graves' hyperthyroidism. Across the whole study: Researchers obtained peripheral blood at initial diagnosis, before any treatment had begun. Regarding the study as a whole: Both a 70.59% sensitivity and a 72.22% specificity characterized the model's predictions of ophthalmopathy progression.

Transcripts of RNA were the source for amplifying TCR beta CDR3 regions. Amplification began with first-round RT-PCR using HTBI primers, then second-round multiplex PCR was performed. TCRdb reprocessed the multiplex PCR reads via MiXCR and lists one record per CDR3 protein. The data contain almost 750,000 distinct CDR3 sequences, approximately 40% of them singletons. The TCR originated in an adult man with Graves' ophthalmopathy. The chain carries TRBV15 and TRBJ2-6; 8 bases fit TRBD2. Sequencing was done on a sample of peripheral blood. CDR3 sequence (DNA): TGTGCCACCAGCAGAGTTGGGACTAGCGTCCTGACTTTC. Its protein is CATSRVGTSVLTF.